This TCR beta chain was retrieved from a study of CD8+ T cells in alopecia areata. Study context: Twice daily, treated patients received 5 to 10 mg of oral tofacitinib. Whole-study findings and limits: Scalp samples also yield sequences from resident alphabeta T cells of normal skin. Relative to normal scalp, lesional scalp, especially alopecia totalis/universalis, showed higher clonality.

Investigators isolated RNA and reverse transcribed it into cDNA to act as the sequencing template. Clones were read by immunoSEQ multiplex PCR, and TCRdb kept only the in-frame ones, dropping some. The sample records about 140,000 clones, around 49% being singletons. Of note for this clone: Its specificity is unknown.

Collection of lesional scalp punch biopsies and peripheral blood was performed in alopecia areata patients. Germline CDR1 MGHRA, CDR2 YSYEKL. With 0 bases removed from V and 8 bases from J, the gap between germline ends came to 10 bases. CDR3 length: 13 residues. This chain joins TRBV4-1 and TRBJ1-2; tentatively, D is TRBD1 (6 bases). The sequenced sample was CD4+ T cells sorted from blood, obtained at week 0. This sequence originates from a human donor with alopecia areata. CDR3 DNA: TGCGCCAGCAGCCAAGAAACAGGGTACGGCTACACCTTC. It translates to CASSQETGYGYTF.